The 32 T cell receptor beta chains reported below all come from one sample, sequenced in a study of blood T cells in healthy people across ages (dated by TCRdb to between 2015 and 2016). The receptor library was made with 5' RACE. TCRdb records Illumina HiSeq 2500 as the sequencer. A second 7 to 11 cycle PCR used a sample-barcoded 5' primer and a J-beta primer mix. The public sequencing data were trimmed at Q25 with fastp and processed into clonotypes with MiXCR by TCRdb, which kept only in-frame beta chains. Records with the same CDR3 protein are collapsed into one entry carrying the most frequent genes and DNA. Within this sample are hundreds of thousands of distinct CDR3 sequences, with about three fifths of them counted one time only. The ten largest clonotypes hold about 20% of the sample. Material for sequencing was blood. The receptors shown here come from a man aged 25 to 40 in good health.

The chain combines TRBV4-2 with TRBJ2-3, with D perhaps TRBD1 (6 bases). CDR1 and CDR2 (germline): LGHNA, YNFKEQ. The CDR3 totals 16 residues. Trimming removed 1 base from V and 3 bases from J, with 14 bases in between. CDR3 amino acids: CASSQVTGRVTDTQYF. For the CDR3, the DNA is TGTGCCAGCAGCCAAGTCACAGGGCGGGTGACAGATACGCAGTATTTT.

The chain is built from TRBV28 and TRBJ2-7; TRBD2 is a possible D gene (6 bases). V lost 5 bases and J 2 bases, leaving 10 bases between the germline ends. The CDR3 sequence is 13 residues long. Looked up from germline, CDR1 is MDHEN and CDR2 is SYDVKM. The CDR3 sequence is CASSGTGAYEQYF. The CDR3 nucleotides read TGTGCCAGCAGTGGGACGGGGGCCTACGAGCAGTACTTC.

The genes are TRBV20-1 and TRBJ2-5, with TRBD1 identical over 7 bases. Germline assignment: CDR1 DFQATT and CDR2 SNEGSKA (reference sequence). The CDR3 is 12 residues long. V lost 7 bases to trimming and J lost 2 bases; unmatched junction nucleotides: 4. CDR3 nucleotide sequence: TGCAGTGGATGGGACAGACAAGAGACCCAGTACTTC. Translated: CSGWDRQETQYF.

This clonotype was observed a single time. The chain links TRBV7-2 to TRBJ2-1, with 7 bases lining up with TRBD1. The J call may be mistaken, given a closer DNA end match to TRBJ2-7. The germline CDR1 and CDR2 sequences are SGHTA and FQGNSA. The CDR3 totals 15 residues. The chain's CDR3 is CASSLTEGAYNEQYF. The CDR3 nucleotides read TGTGCCAGCAGCCTGACTGAGGGGGCGTACAATGAGCAGTACTTC.

The genes are TRBV3-1 and TRBJ2-7, with 10 bases matching TRBD2. The CDR3 contains 17 residues. Germline loops: CDR1 LGHDT, CDR2 YNNKEL (reference sequence). Losses at the gene ends were 1 base for V and 2 bases for J; bases not matched to a gene: 8. The DNA for the CDR3 is TGTGCCAGCAGCCAAGGGACTAGCGGAGTGAAGCCCTACGAGCAGTACTTC. Its translation: CASSQGTSGVKPYEQYF.

V usage is TRBV7-9 and J usage is TRBJ2-7; 14 positions agree with TRBD2. The DNA end lines up better with TRBJ2-5; the J call may be wrong. CDR3 size: 16 residues. Germline V gives CDR1 SEHNR, CDR2 FQNEAQ (reference sequence). The CDR3 region is CASSSTSGRDKETQYF. CDR3 nucleotide sequence: TGTGCCAGCAGCTCGACTAGCGGGAGGGATAAAGAGACCCAGTACTTC.

The rearrangement joins TRBV29-1 to TRBJ1-2; D is possibly TRBD1 (6 bases). Between the trimmed V and J ends, which lost 4 bases and 4 bases, there was a span of 19 bases. The CDR3 contains 15 residues. CDR1 is SQVTM and CDR2 is ANQGSEA in the germline V gene. The CDR3 DNA sequence: TGCAGCGTTGTGGGGCAGGGGAACGCCGGCTATGGCTACACCTTC. Its protein is CSVVGQGNAGYGYTF.

This chain joins TRBV29-1 and TRBJ2-7; D not certain. Germline CDR1 SQVTM, CDR2 ANQGSEA. V lost 5 bases and J lost 4, with 12 bases in between. There are 12 residues in the CDR3. The CDR3 coding sequence is TGCAGCGTTCAGATCGTAGGGTACGAGCAGTACTTC. Translated, it gives CSVQIVGYEQYF.

The chain uses TRBV2 and TRBJ2-1, with D uncertain. V shed 5 bases and J shed 2 bases, with 10 bases lying between them. The CDR3 runs to 14 residues. Germline V gene sequence: CDR1 SNHLY, CDR2 FYNNEI. CDR3 sequence: CASSTPNTYNEQFF. CDR3 sequence (DNA): TGTGCCAGCAGTACTCCAAATACCTACAATGAGCAGTTCTTC.

J is TRBJ1-1 and V is TRBV6-5, with D unclear. The V gene's germline CDR1 is MNHEY and CDR2 SVGAGI. The CDR3 totals 16 residues. V dropped 3 bases and J dropped 4 bases, with 18 bases sitting between them. Written as DNA, the CDR3 is TGTGCCAGCAGTTATCTCTGGTCGGGCGCGGGCACTGAAGCTTTCTTT. Translating it yields CASSYLWSGAGTEAFF.

The rearrangement joins TRBV29-1 to TRBJ2-3; 8 bases match TRBD2. Germline CDR1 and CDR2: SQVTM and ANQGSEA. The CDR3 totals 14 residues. V dropped 4 bases and J dropped 7; count of bases not matched to a gene: 10. CDR3 amino acids: CSVAYSGRGNTQYF. CDR3 in DNA: TGCAGCGTTGCATACAGCGGGAGAGGGAATACGCAGTATTTT.

The chain joins TRBV20-1 to TRBJ2-5, with TRBD1 matching 9 bases. The DNA end favors TRBJ2-7, so the J call may be wrong. From germline, CDR1 is DFQATT and CDR2 SNEGSKA (reference sequence). The CDR3 contains 16 residues. The CDR3 DNA sequence: TGCAGTGCTGTGGGCAGGGGACAGGGAGGAACCTACGAGCAGTACTTC. This encodes CSAVGRGQGGTYEQYF.

The chain is built from TRBV7-9 and TRBJ2-7; D gene uncertain. V lost 6 bases and J 2 bases, leaving 11 bases between the germline ends. The germline gives CDR1 SEHNR, CDR2 FQNEAQ (reference sequence). The length of the CDR3 is 13 residues. The CDR3 here is CASSPPVAYEQYF. As DNA, the CDR3 is TGTGCCAGCAGTCCGCCCGTCGCCTACGAGCAGTACTTC.

This chain joins TRBV3-1 and TRBJ2-5; unclear D gene. Germline CDR1 LGHDT, CDR2 YNNKEL (reference sequence). V lost 6 bases to trimming and J lost 6 bases, with 11 bases between them. CDR3 size: 12 residues. As DNA, the CDR3 is TGTGCCAGCAGTGACCTATCCAAGACCCAGTACTTC. Its translation: CASSDLSKTQYF.

The J gene is TRBJ2-7, the V gene TRBV5-4; D perhaps matches TRBD2 (6 bases). The ends were cut back, 10 bases at V and 0 bases at J, with 14 bases in the middle. Germline values: CDR1 SGHNT, CDR2 YYREEE (reference sequence). This CDR3 contains 13 residues. Here the CDR3 reads CASARENSYEQYF. CDR3 DNA: TGTGCCTCGGCGCGGGAAAACTCCTACGAGCAGTACTTC.

V usage is TRBV12-3 or TRBV12-4 and J usage is TRBJ1-1; 7 nucleotides agree with TRBD1. The V gene end was trimmed by 3 bases and the J gene end by 4 bases; junction bases not matched to a gene: 8. This CDR3 region has 15 residues. In nucleotides, the CDR3 is TGTGCCAGCAGTTTGGCAGGGGGGATGAGCACTGAAGCTTTCTTT. Amino acid sequence: CASSLAGGMSTEAFF.

The J gene is TRBJ2-5, the V gene TRBV3-1; D is unresolved. The DNA end is more similar to TRBJ2-7, so the J call may be wrong. The length of the CDR3 is 16 residues. In germline, CDR1 is LGHDT, CDR2 YNNKEL (reference sequence). The CDR3 DNA follows: TGTGCCAGCAGTTCATTTGGCCCCGTGCTTCTATACGAGCAGTACTTC. Translating gives CASSSFGPVLLYEQYF.

This chain connects TRBV28 to TRBJ2-7; D remains ambiguous. CDR1 and CDR2 from the germline V gene are MDHEN and SYDVKM. The CDR3 extends over 16 amino acids. V was shortened by 7 bases and J by 3 bases, with 22 bases between the two germline ends. CDR3 in amino acids: CASIGWATDRFYEQYF. The CDR3 DNA reads as TGTGCCAGCATAGGGTGGGCGACCGACCGGTTCTACGAGCAGTACTTC.

The rearrangement uses TRBV7-9 and TRBJ2-7; 13 bases map to TRBD2. V dropped 4 bases and J dropped 3; count of bases not matched to a gene: 3. Germline V gene lookup returns CDR1 SEHNR and CDR2 FQNEAQ (reference sequence). The CDR3 runs 15 residues. The CDR3 sequence is CASSWGTSGNYEQYF. The CDR3 DNA is TGTGCCAGCAGCTGGGGGACTAGCGGGAACTACGAGCAGTACTTC. Using reference TRBV7-9 and TRBJ2-7 for the parts outside the CDR3, the full variable domain is DTGVSQNPRHKITKRGQNVTFRCDPISEHNRLYWYRQTLGQGPEFLTYFQNEAQLEKSRLLSDRFSAERPKGSFSTLEIQRTEQGDSAMYLCASSWGTSGNYEQYFGPGTRLTVT.

The chain is built from TRBV5-1 and TRBJ2-1; D may be TRBD1 (6 bases). CDR1 and CDR2 from the germline V gene are SGHRS and YFSETQ. This CDR3 comprises 17 residues. Trimming removed 3 bases from V and 0 bases from J, with 16 bases in between. The CDR3 region has the DNA TGCGCCAGCAGCTCCAATACAGGGCTGAGCTCCTACAATGAGCAGTTCTTC. Its translation is CASSSNTGLSSYNEQFF.

DNA for the CDR3: TGCAGTGCTAAGTCTGGGGATGGCAAAAACATTCAGTACTTC. Translating it yields CSAKSGDGKNIQYF. The chain is built from TRBV20-1 and TRBJ2-7; D gene uncertain. Gene TRBJ2-4 matches the end of the DNA better, so the J call may be wrong. The CDR3 contains 14 residues. Germline-derived CDR1 and CDR2 are DFQATT and SNEGSKA (reference sequence).

The CDR3 region is CASSRLAGPDSGETQYF. The CDR3 DNA sequence: TGTGCCAGCAGCCGACTAGCGGGCCCAGATTCCGGAGAGACCCAGTACTTC. The rearrangement uses TRBV3-1 and TRBJ2-5, with 10 bases matching TRBD2. CDR3 length equals 17 residues. From germline, CDR1 is LGHDT and CDR2 YNNKEL (reference sequence). Losses at the gene ends were 4 bases for V and 4 bases for J; bases not matched to a gene: 12.

This rearrangement joins TRBV28 to TRBJ1-2; D not certain. There are 12 residues in the CDR3. Germline V gene sequence: CDR1 MDHEN, CDR2 SYDVKM. The germline V and J ends were trimmed by 1 base and 8 bases, with 8 bases remaining between them. As DNA, the CDR3 is TGTGCCAGCAGTTTATTGCAGGCCGGCTACACCTTC. Amino acids: CASSLLQAGYTF.

CDR3: CASSDVVRGEQFF. DNA for the CDR3: TGTGCCAGCAGTGACGTCGTACGAGGCGAGCAGTTCTTC. This chain joins TRBV6-2 or TRBV6-3 and TRBJ2-1; the D is unclear. Germline assignment: CDR1 MNHEY and CDR2 SVGEGT. The CDR3 covers 13 residues. Trimming left V 5 bases short and J 10 bases short, with 15 bases between.

This rearrangement joins TRBV27 to TRBJ2-4; D may match TRBD1 or TRBD2 (5 bases each). In germline, CDR1 is MNHEY, CDR2 SMNVEV (reference sequence). The CDR3 loop spans 15 amino acids. V lost 5 bases and J lost 9, with 20 bases in between. The CDR3 sequence is CASSPQTGLRAIQYF. CDR3 sequence (DNA): TGTGCCAGCAGTCCTCAGACGGGGCTTAGGGCCATTCAGTACTTC.

The gene calls are TRBV7-3 and TRBJ2-2, with D uncertain. Germline lookup yields CDR1 SGHTA and CDR2 FQGTGA. This CDR3 has 12 residues. The V and J ends lost 10 bases and 5 bases respectively, with 11 bases between them. CDR3 DNA: TGTGCCACTAGGGTTGTGACCGGGGAGCTGTTTTTT. Residues: CATRVVTGELFF. Together with reference TRBV7-3 and TRBJ2-2, the CDR3 gives the full variable domain: GAGVSQTPSNKVTEKGKYVELRCDPISGHTALYWYRQSLGQGPEFLIYFQGTGAADDSGLPNDRFFAVRPEGSVSTLKIQRTERGDSAVYLCATRVVTGELFFGEGSRLTVL.

This clonotype was seen a handful of times. V usage is TRBV4-2 and J usage is TRBJ1-1, with 8 positions matching TRBD1. The V gene's germline CDR1 is LGHNA and CDR2 YNFKEQ. V gave up 5 bases and J gave up 8 bases; unmatched junction bases: 10. CDR3 length: 14 amino acids. In DNA, the CDR3 is TGTGCCAGCAGCATCACCCAGGGGGCGAGGGAAGCTTTCTTT. Translated, it gives CASSITQGAREAFF.

The J gene is TRBJ1-4, the V gene TRBV27; D not resolved. The CDR3 runs to 12 residues. V shed 4 bases and J shed 10 bases, with 10 bases lying between them. CDR1 MNHEY and CDR2 SMNVEV come from the germline V gene (reference sequence). DNA of the CDR3: TGTGCCAGCAGTTCTCCCGGAGGAAAACTGTTTTTT. Its protein product is CASSSPGGKLFF.

The chain couples TRBV20-1 to TRBJ2-5; D is perhaps TRBD1 (6 bases). Per germline, CDR1 DFQATT and CDR2 SNEGSKA (reference sequence). This CDR3 has 13 residues. Trimming cost V 0 bases and J 5 bases, with 10 bases left between them. The CDR3 DNA sequence: TGCAGTGCTAGAGACACAGGGCTGGAGACCCAGTACTTC. It specifies CSARDTGLETQYF.

The CDR3 is CASSQEVGRSTNEKLFF. CDR3 nucleotides: TGTGCCAGCAGCCAAGAAGTGGGGAGGTCAACTAATGAAAAACTGTTTTTT. V gene TRBV4-2 combines with J gene TRBJ1-4, with no clear D. The germline V gene encodes CDR1 LGHNA and CDR2 YNFKEQ. The CDR3 sequence is 17 residues long. The V end was cut by 0 bases, the J end by 0 bases, with 11 bases between.

The J gene is TRBJ1-2, the V gene TRBV4-1; the D gene is possibly TRBD1 (6 bases). Germline V lookup: CDR1 MGHRA, CDR2 YSYEKL. The CDR3 spans 15 residues. V was shortened by 0 bases and J by 8 bases, with 16 bases between the two germline ends. CDR3 amino acids: CASSQDGPGARGYTF. The CDR3 DNA is TGCGCCAGCAGCCAAGATGGCCCGGGGGCGAGGGGCTACACCTTC.

This clonotype showed up just once. The chain is built from TRBV3-1 and TRBJ2-7; a possible D gene is TRBD2 (5 bases). The germline gives CDR1 LGHDT, CDR2 YNNKEL (reference sequence). The CDR3 extends over 15 amino acids. V was shortened by 1 base and J by 0 bases, with 10 bases between the two germline ends. The CDR3 DNA reads as TGTGCCAGCAGCCAAGGCGGGCCCCACTCCTACGAGCAGTACTTC. Translating gives CASSQGGPHSYEQYF.